This T cell receptor beta chain derives from a study of control samples from healthy donors and cancer patients. Generated by immunoSEQ multiplex PCR, the TCRdb table keeps only in-frame clones and is missing some. The sample carries fewer than 120,000 clones, roughly 90% recorded once. This CDR3 has 14 amino acids. Trimming removed 2 bases from V and 9 bases from J; junction bases left unmatched: 3. CDR1 and CDR2 from the germline V gene are LGHNT and FRNRAP. Sequenced input: PBMCs. This TCR came from a woman aged 55-70 years with lung cancer. The V and J genes are TRBV12-5 and TRBJ1-6, with 8 bases matching TRBD1. The CDR3 here is CASGLLQGGSPLHF. CDR3 bases: TGTGCTAGTGGTTTGTTACAGGGGGGTTCACCCCTCCACTTT.